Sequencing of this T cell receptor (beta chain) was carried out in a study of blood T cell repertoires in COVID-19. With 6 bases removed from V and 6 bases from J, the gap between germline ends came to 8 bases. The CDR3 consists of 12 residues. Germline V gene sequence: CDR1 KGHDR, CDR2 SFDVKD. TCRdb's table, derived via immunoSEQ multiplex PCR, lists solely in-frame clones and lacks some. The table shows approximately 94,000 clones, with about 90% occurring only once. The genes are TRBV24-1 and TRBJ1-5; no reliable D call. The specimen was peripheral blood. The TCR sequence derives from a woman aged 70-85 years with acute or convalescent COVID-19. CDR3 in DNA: TGTGCCACCAGTAGAGGGATTCAGCCCCAGCATTTT. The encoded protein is CATSRGIQPQHF.